The 11 T cell receptor beta chains listed next were all sequenced from one sample in a study of blood T cell repertoires in COVID-19. TCRdb's table, derived via immunoSEQ multiplex PCR, lists solely in-frame clones and lacks some. Among around 200,000 clones listed, about 88% were seen once. Sequenced: peripheral blood. These receptor sequences come from a woman older than 75 in a cohort sampled during active or convalescent COVID-19.

This sequence joins TRBV7-9 and TRBJ1-3, with a possible D match to TRBD1 (5 bases). This CDR3 region has 13 residues. Germline-derived CDR1 and CDR2 are SEHNR and FQNEAQ (reference sequence). Between the trimmed V and J ends, which lost 1 base and 7 bases, there was a span of 8 bases. Written as DNA, the CDR3 is TGTGCCAGCAGCTTAGGGCAGGGCAACACCATATATTTT. It yields the protein CASSLGQGNTIYF.

The chain uses TRBV23-1 and TRBJ2-7, with 7 nucleotides matching TRBD1. Being an ORF, TRBV23-1 has a function that is uncertain. The CDR3 is 14 residues long. V shed 1 base, J shed 5 bases, and the junction held 5 bases outside the gene matches. CDR3 residues: CASSQYAGGNEQYV. CDR3 coding DNA: TGCGCCAGCAGTCAATACGCAGGGGGAAACGAGCAGTACGTC.

V gene TRBV15 combines with J gene TRBJ1-2, with a tentative D call TRBD1 (5 bases). The CDR3 has 18 residues. The germline gives CDR1 LNHNV, CDR2 YYDKDF (reference sequence). The V gene lost 0 bases and the J gene lost 4 bases, with 21 bases spanning the gap. The CDR3 spells CATSRDLGQGGLSYGYTF. CDR3 sequence (DNA): TGTGCCACCAGCAGAGATCTTGGCCAGGGAGGTCTTAGCTATGGCTACACCTTC. Full variable domain (outside the CDR3, taken from reference TRBV15 and TRBJ1-2): DAMVIQNPRYQVTQFGKPVTLSCSQTLNHNVMYWYQQKSSQAPKLLFHYYDKDFNNEADTPDNFQSRRPNTSFCFLDIRSPGLGDTAMYLCATSRDLGQGGLSYGYTFGSGTRLTVV.

Only one count was recorded for this clone. The J gene is TRBJ2-7, the V gene TRBV5-6, with TRBD1 as a possible D gene (6 bases). Germline CDR1 reads SGHDT; CDR2 reads YYEEEE. Trimming left V 3 bases short and J 3 bases short, with 7 bases between. The CDR3 runs to 12 residues. The chain's CDR3 is CASSSGVYEQYV. The CDR3 DNA sequence: TGTGCCAGCAGCTCAGGGGTCTACGAGCAGTACGTC.

J is TRBJ2-7 and V is TRBV3-1 (or the pseudogene TRBV3-2); 7 bases fit TRBD2. The CDR3 length is 15 residues. With 5 bases clipped from V and 4 bases from J, the junction kept 11 bases outside the gene matches. CDR1 LGHDT and CDR2 YNNKEL come from the germline V gene (reference sequence). DNA for the CDR3: TGTGCCAGCAGCACTTGGGGGGGACCCGGTTACGAGCAGTACTTC. Translation: CASSTWGGPGYEQYF.

The chain recombines TRBV10-3 with TRBJ1-3, with 8 bases that match TRBD1. The V gene end was trimmed by 7 bases and the J gene end by 3 bases; junction bases not matched to a gene: 11. The germline gives CDR1 ENHRY, CDR2 SYGVKD. The CDR3 is 16 amino acids. The CDR3 DNA reads TGTGCCATCAAACCCCAGACAGGGGAGGATGGAAACACCATATATTTT. Encoded protein: CAIKPQTGEDGNTIYF.

This chain uses TRBV19 with TRBJ1-1; D may be TRBD1 (6 bases). The CDR3 has 16 amino acids. Germline CDR1 reads LNHDA; CDR2 reads SQIVND (reference sequence). Trimming took 5 bases from V and 4 from J, leaving 20 bases between them. CDR3 region: CASSQIGGARSTEAFF. The CDR3 DNA follows: TGTGCCAGTAGTCAAATCGGGGGGGCGCGTAGCACTGAAGCTTTCTTT.

This sequence joins TRBV10-2 and TRBJ1-5, with 8 nucleotides matching TRBD1. V lost 4 bases to trimming and J lost 9 bases; unmatched junction nucleotides: 5. The CDR3 has 13 amino acids. CDR1 is WSHSY, CDR2 SAAADI, per germline. The CDR3: CASSGQGRAPQHF. In nucleotides, the CDR3 is TGCGCCAGCAGTGGACAGGGGCGAGCGCCCCAGCATTTT.

J is TRBJ2-2 and V is TRBV25-1; TRBD1 matches 7 bases. The J segment lost 4 bases and the V segment lost 4 bases, leaving 6 bases of the junction unmatched. The CDR3 extends over 15 amino acids. The germline gives CDR1 MGHDK, CDR2 SYGVNS. CDR3 sequence reads: CASSGGTASTGELFF. Written as DNA, the CDR3 is TGTGCCAGCAGTGGAGGGACAGCCAGCACCGGGGAGCTGTTTTTT.

The J gene is TRBJ2-7, the V gene TRBV5-1; the match to TRBD2 covers 7 bases. The CDR3 contains 16 residues. Germline V lookup: CDR1 SGHRS, CDR2 YFSETQ. V trimming: 4 bases; J trimming: 0 bases; junction bases outside the gene matches: 10. The CDR3 coding sequence is TGCGCCAGCAGCCTTAAGCGGGGACCGAACTCCTACGAGCAGTACTTC. Its translation is CASSLKRGPNSYEQYF.

The V gene is TRBV11-3, the J gene TRBJ2-7, with 8 bases aligning to TRBD1. CDR3 length: 17 residues. Germline V lookup: CDR1 SGHNT, CDR2 YENEEA. J gave up 0 bases and V 3 bases, and 10 bases lay outside the gene matches. The CDR3 nucleotides are TGTGCCAGCAGCTTCGGATTGACAGGGGCTAGCTCCTACGAGCAGTACTTC. This sequence encodes CASSFGLTGASSYEQYF.